This T cell receptor beta chain derives from a study of blood T cell repertoires in COVID-19. As for the study in general: Samples came from the United States, Italy and Spain, spanning acute and convalescent COVID-19.

Of note for this clone: This specimen includes other DNA sequences encoding the same CDR3.

Under the authors' procedure: Researchers report that nucleated cell counts were estimated from reference gene primer amplification. Assay: immunoSEQ multiplex PCR; the TCRdb copy retains only in-frame clones and omits some. Clone size and V and J calls were adopted from that table, with D and trimming inferred from the DNA. The table has 150,000 to 200,000 clones, roughly 79% seen once; the top ten hold around 16%. CDR1 SGHTA and CDR2 FQGNSA come from the germline V gene. The CDR3 is made up of 13 amino acids. V lost 5 bases to trimming and J lost 4 bases; unmatched junction nucleotides: 2. The sample comprised peripheral blood. This chain links TRBV7-2 with TRBJ1-2, with TRBD1 matching 9 bases. This receptor was taken from a man aged 55-75 years with active or convalescent COVID-19. The CDR3 reads CASSRDRVYGYTF. The CDR3 region has the DNA TGTGCCAGCAGCCGGGACAGGGTCTATGGCTACACCTTC.